The rows below give T cell receptor beta chains drawn from one sample of a study of blood T cell repertoires in COVID-19. Only in-frame clones appear in the TCRdb table, and some are missing; sequencing was by immunoSEQ multiplex PCR. The sample lists over 40,000 clones; around 80% were seen once. The sequenced material came from peripheral blood. These receptors were taken from a man between 35 and 55 years old with acute or convalescent COVID-19. Each CDR3 is given with its conserved first and last residue. The D gene is left open where the match is weak. Size is omitted from some rows. Given values are once, few, many or a class for expanded clones.

d_gene	abundance	v_gene	j_gene	CDR3aa	CDR3nt
.	.	TRBV5-1	TRBJ1-1	CASSQARGNTEAFF	TGCGCCAGCAGCCAAGCCCGGGGGAACACTGAAGCTTTCTTT
.	.	TRBV5-6	TRBJ2-7	CASSLTGELREQYF	TGTGCCAGCAGCTTAACGGGGGAGCTACGAGAGCAGTACTTC
TRBD1	.	TRBV5-6	TRBJ1-5	CASSPWTGDSNQPQHF	TGTGCCAGCAGCCCCTGGACAGGGGATAGCAATCAGCCCCAGCATTTT
.	once	TRBV30	TRBJ1-5	CAWSQGSNQPQHF	TGTGCCTGGAGCCAGGGCAGCAATCAGCCCCAGCATTTT
TRBD1	.	TRBV2	TRBJ1-4	CASNRDSKANEKLFF	TGTGCCAGCAACCGGGACAGCAAAGCCAATGAAAAACTGTTTTTT
.	.	TRBV19	TRBJ2-3	CASSRQFTDTQYF	TGTGCCAGTTCGCGACAGTTTACGGATACGCAGTATTTT
.	.	TRBV19	TRBJ2-5	CASSMARGETQYF	TGTGCCAGTAGTATGGCCAGGGGAGAGACCCAGTACTTC
TRBD1	.	TRBV24-1	TRBJ2-1	CATSDSGQGKNEQFF	TGTGCCACCAGTGATTCGGGACAGGGAAAGAATGAGCAGTTCTTC
TRBD1	many	TRBV7-9	TRBJ1-6	CASSATGGLSYNSPLHF	TGTGCCAGCAGCGCAACAGGGGGCTTATCCTATAATTCACCCCTCCACTTT
TRBD2	.	TRBV5-4	TRBJ2-6	CASSPGTSADGANVLTF	TGTGCCAGCAGCCCCGGGACTAGCGCGGATGGGGCCAACGTCCTGACTTTC
TRBD1	.	TRBV30	TRBJ1-1	CPNRGYTEAFF	TGTCCGAACAGGGGGTACACTGAAGCTTTCTTT
.	.	TRBV2	TRBJ1-5	CASNRVNQPQHF	TGTGCCAGCAACAGGGTCAATCAGCCCCAGCATTTT
TRBD1	.	TRBV6-5	TRBJ1-1	CAAQTGGRGTEAFF	TGTGCCGCTCAAACAGGGGGGCGTGGGACTGAAGCTTTCTTT
.	.	TRBV30	TRBJ2-5	CAWGAASAQYF	TGTGCCTGGGGGGCAGCGTCGGCCCAGTACTTC
TRBD1	.	TRBV2	TRBJ1-2	CASSGQGFSYGYTF	TGTGCCAGCAGTGGACAGGGATTTAGCTATGGCTACACCTTC
TRBD1	.	TRBV18	TRBJ1-1	CASSPNRDRLNTEAFF	TGTGCCAGCTCACCCAACCGGGACAGACTGAACACTGAAGCTTTCTTT
TRBD2	once	TRBV3-1/TRBV3-2	TRBJ2-3	CASSTREASDTQYF	TGTGCCAGCAGCACCCGGGAGGCCTCAGATACGCAGTATTTT
.	once	TRBV19	TRBJ1-4	CASSYQGLGSTNEKLFF	TGTGCCAGTAGTTACCAGGGCTTAGGTTCAACTAATGAAAAACTGTTTTTT
TRBD2	.	TRBV5-4	TRBJ2-3	CASSLGSSGGTDTQYF	TGTGCCAGCAGCTTGGGTTCTAGCGGGGGCACAGATACGCAGTATTTT
.	.	TRBV27	TRBJ2-3	CASSYGSDTQYF	TGTGCCAGCAGCTACGGGTCAGATACGCAGTATTTT
TRBD1	.	TRBV5-1	TRBJ1-6	CASRSDRARNSPLHF	TGCGCCAGCAGATCGGACAGGGCACGTAACTCACCCCTCCACTTT
TRBD2	.	TRBV27	TRBJ2-2	CASRSGVWDGELFF	TGTGCCAGCAGGAGCGGGGTTTGGGACGGGGAGCTGTTTTTT
.	.	TRBV12-3/TRBV12-4	TRBJ2-1	CASRGDSYNEQFF	TGTGCCTCTCGGGGAGACTCCTACAATGAGCAGTTCTTC
.	.	TRBV18	TRBJ2-3	CASSPEGRGADTQYF	TGTGCCAGCTCACCTGAGGGCAGGGGGGCAGATACGCAGTATTTT
TRBD2	.	TRBV4-2	TRBJ2-1	CASSQELAVYNEQFF	TGTGCCAGCAGCCAAGAGCTAGCGGTCTACAATGAGCAGTTCTTC
.	.	TRBV6-1	TRBJ2-2	CASSEALTRRTGELFF	TGTGCCAGCAGTGAAGCGCTGACTAGGCGAACCGGGGAGCTGTTTTTT
.	few	TRBV30	TRBJ1-6	CAIARGYNSPLHF	TGTGCAATAGCCCGGGGTTATAATTCACCCCTCCACTTT
.	.	TRBV6-1	TRBJ1-2	CASSSLPNYGYTF	TGTGCCAGCAGTTCGCTACCCAACTATGGCTACACCTTC
TRBD2	.	TRBV3-1/TRBV3-2	TRBJ2-1	CASSPTGAGAYNEQFF	TGTGCCAGCAGCCCGACGGGAGCGGGGGCCTACAATGAGCAGTTCTTC
.	once	TRBV3-1/TRBV3-2	TRBJ1-2	CASSQGQGYGYTF	TGTGCCAGCAGCCAAGGGCAGGGGTATGGCTACACCTTC
.	few	TRBV21-1	TRBJ2-2	CASVLRGPYTGELFF	TGTGCCAGCGTCTTGCGGGGGCCGTACACCGGGGAGCTGTTTTTT
.	.	TRBV5-1	TRBJ2-5	CASSLEQPQETQYF	TGCGCCAGCAGCTTGGAACAGCCCCAAGAGACCCAGTACTTC
.	.	TRBV11-2	TRBJ2-1	CASSLEFDNNEQFF	TGTGCCAGCAGCTTAGAATTTGACAACAATGAGCAGTTCTTC
.	.	TRBV19	TRBJ1-5	CASSISGLQPQHF	TGTGCCAGTAGTATTTCGGGTCTTCAGCCCCAGCATTTT
.	once	TRBV28	TRBJ1-1	CASSLGIGSGDFEMNTEAFF	TGTGCCAGCAGTTTGGGTATTGGAAGTGGGGACTTTGAGATGAACACTGAAGCTTTCTTT
TRBD1	.	TRBV4-1	TRBJ1-3	CASSQDRSGQGGNTIYF	TGCGCCAGCAGCCAAGATCGTTCAGGACAGGGTGGAAACACCATATATTTT
TRBD2	.	TRBV7-2	TRBJ2-2	CASSWTSGGVNTGELFF	TGTGCCAGCAGCTGGACTAGCGGGGGGGTGAACACCGGGGAGCTGTTTTTT
.	.	TRBV5-1	TRBJ1-3	CASSAGGSRNTIYF	TGCGCCAGCAGCGCCGGGGGTTCGCGAAACACCATATATTTT
.	.	TRBV27	TRBJ2-2	CASSFAGYTGELFF	TGTGCCAGCAGTTTTGCGGGATACACCGGGGAGCTGTTTTTT
.	.	TRBV2	TRBJ1-3	CASSRQALPGNTIYF	TGTGCCAGCAGTCGACAGGCCCTCCCTGGAAACACCATATATTTT
.	.	TRBV12-3/TRBV12-4	TRBJ2-3	CASNRRHTDTQYF	TGTGCCAGCAACCGCCGACACACAGATACGCAGTATTTT
TRBD1	.	TRBV24-1	TRBJ2-3	CATSDGTELLSTDTQYF	TGTGCCACCAGTGACGGGACAGAACTCTTGAGCACAGATACGCAGTATTTT
TRBD1	.	TRBV19	TRBJ1-1	CASIPRQGRVYTEAFF	TGTGCCAGTATCCCCCGACAGGGGCGGGTATACACTGAAGCTTTCTTT
.	.	TRBV18	TRBJ1-5	CASSLSGTSNQPQHF	TGTGCCAGCTCACTTTCCGGGACAAGTAATCAGCCCCAGCATTTT
TRBD2	.	TRBV7-2	TRBJ2-3	CASSFGRGGAPTQYF	TGTGCCAGCAGCTTTGGTCGCGGGGGGGCCCCCACGCAGTATTTT
.	.	TRBV24-1	TRBJ1-1	CATSERGGGTEAFF	TGTGCCACCAGTGAGAGGGGAGGGGGGACTGAAGCTTTCTTT
TRBD1	.	TRBV5-1	TRBJ2-7	CASSPGTGNNEQYF	TGCGCCAGCAGCCCGGGGACAGGGAATAACGAGCAGTACTTC
.	once	TRBV5-5	TRBJ1-2	CASSYQLRDSYGYTF	TGTGCCAGCAGCTACCAATTAAGGGACTCCTATGGCTACACCTTC
TRBD2	.	TRBV9	TRBJ2-1	CASSELAGPYNEQFF	TGTGCCAGCAGTGAGCTAGCGGGACCCTACAATGAGCAGTTCTTC
.	few	TRBV7-2	TRBJ1-6	CASSLAYGSGSPLHF	TGTGCCAGCAGCTTAGCGTATGGGTCGGGTTCACCCCTCCACTTT
TRBD2	.	TRBV29-1	TRBJ2-7	CSAGTGTTGSEQYF	TGCAGCGCGGGAACCGGGACTACGGGCTCCGAGCAGTACTTC
.	once	TRBV7-2	TRBJ2-6	CASTYLGSGANVLTF	TGTGCCAGCACTTACCTAGGCTCTGGGGCCAACGTCCTGACTTTC
.	.	TRBV5-1	TRBJ1-3	CASSLTAGNTIYF	TGCGCCAGCAGCTTGACAGCTGGAAACACCATATATTTT
TRBD1	once	TRBV2	TRBJ1-2	CASSTRTGSGYGYTF	TGTGCCAGCAGCACTAGGACAGGTTCGGGTTATGGCTACACCTTC
.	.	TRBV28	TRBJ2-7	CASTGTRHEQYF	TGTGCCAGCACCGGGACACGCCACGAGCAGTACTTC
TRBD1	.	TRBV24-1	TRBJ2-2	CATRDRGKTGELFF	TGTGCCACCAGAGACAGGGGCAAGACCGGGGAGCTGTTTTTT
TRBD1	.	TRBV9	TRBJ2-2	CASSFRDRSTGELFF	TGTGCCAGCAGCTTCCGGGACAGAAGCACCGGGGAGCTGTTTTTT
TRBD1	.	TRBV6-5	TRBJ2-3	CASSITGVDTQYF	TGTGCCAGCAGCATAACAGGGGTAGATACGCAGTATTTT
.	.	TRBV9	TRBJ1-1	CASSVFERNTEAFF	TGTGCCAGCAGCGTATTCGAGAGGAACACTGAAGCTTTCTTT